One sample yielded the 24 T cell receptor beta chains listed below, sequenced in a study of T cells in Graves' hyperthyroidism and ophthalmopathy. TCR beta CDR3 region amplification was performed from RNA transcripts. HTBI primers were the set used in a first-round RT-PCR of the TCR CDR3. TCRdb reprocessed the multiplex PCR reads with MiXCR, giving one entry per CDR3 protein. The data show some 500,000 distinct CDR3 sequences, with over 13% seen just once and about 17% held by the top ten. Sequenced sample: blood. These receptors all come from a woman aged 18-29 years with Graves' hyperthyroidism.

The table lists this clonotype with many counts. The CDR3 sequence: CASSPDRVFGEQYF. The CDR3 DNA reads TGCGCCAGCAGCCCGGACAGGGTCTTTGGCGAGCAGTACTTC. The gene calls are TRBV5-1 and TRBJ2-7, with 8 bases lining up with TRBD1. The CDR3 is 14 amino acids. V gave up 4 bases and J gave up 6 bases; unmatched junction bases: 9. Germline assignment: CDR1 SGHRS and CDR2 YFSETQ.

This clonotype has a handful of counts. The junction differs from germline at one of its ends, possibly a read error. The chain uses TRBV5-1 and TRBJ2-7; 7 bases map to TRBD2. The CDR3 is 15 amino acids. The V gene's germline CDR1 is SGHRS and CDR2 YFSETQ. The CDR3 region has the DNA TGCGCCAGCAGCTTGGACCGGGAGGCCTCCTACGAGCATTACTTC. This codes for CASSLDREASYEHYF. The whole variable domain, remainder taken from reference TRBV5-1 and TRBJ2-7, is KAGVTQTPRYLIKTRGQQVTLSCSPISGHRSVSWYQQTPGQGLQFLFEYFSETQRNKGNFPGRFSGRQFSNSRSEMNVSTLELGDSALYLCASSLDREASYEHYFGPGTRLTVT.

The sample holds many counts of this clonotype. CDR3 protein: CASSLTNRRYYGYTF. CDR3 coding DNA: TGTGCCAGCAGCTTAACCAATCGCCGATACTATGGCTACACCTTC. The rearrangement links TRBV11-2 to TRBJ1-2, with D uncertain. The CDR3 totals 15 residues. In germline, CDR1 is SGHAT, CDR2 FQNNGV. V lost 2 bases, J lost 3 bases, and 13 bases lay in between.

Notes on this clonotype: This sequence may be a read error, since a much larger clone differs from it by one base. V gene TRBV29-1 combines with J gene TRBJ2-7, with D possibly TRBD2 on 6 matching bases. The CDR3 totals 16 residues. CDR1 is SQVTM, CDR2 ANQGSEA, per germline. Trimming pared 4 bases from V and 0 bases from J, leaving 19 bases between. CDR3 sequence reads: CSVGASEGKPSYEQYF. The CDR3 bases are TGCAGCGTTGGGGCCTCGGAGGGAAAACCCTCCTACGAGCAGTACTTC.

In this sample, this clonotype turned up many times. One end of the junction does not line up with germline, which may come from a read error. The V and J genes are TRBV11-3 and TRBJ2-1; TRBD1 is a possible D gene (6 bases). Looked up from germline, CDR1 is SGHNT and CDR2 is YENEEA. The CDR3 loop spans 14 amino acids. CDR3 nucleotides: TGTGTCAGCAGCCTCCAGGGGAGTAGGGCTGAGCAGTTCTTC. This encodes CVSSLQGSRAEQFF.

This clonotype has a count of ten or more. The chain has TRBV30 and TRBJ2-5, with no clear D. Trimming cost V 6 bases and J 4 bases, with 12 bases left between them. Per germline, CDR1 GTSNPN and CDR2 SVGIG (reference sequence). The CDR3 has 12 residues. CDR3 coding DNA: TGTGCCTGCTCATGGCTGGGAGAGACCCAGTACTTC. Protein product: CACSWLGETQYF.

The CDR3 reads CASSPGTGVYNEQFF. The CDR3 DNA sequence: TGTGCCAGCAGCCCCGGGACAGGGGTCTACAATGAGCAGTTCTTC. The V call is TRBV6-2 or TRBV6-3, the J call TRBJ2-1, with 10 bases aligning to TRBD1. Germline values: CDR1 MNHEY, CDR2 SVGEGT. V was pared by 6 bases and J by 3 bases, with 5 bases of the junction left unmatched. The CDR3 length is 15 residues.

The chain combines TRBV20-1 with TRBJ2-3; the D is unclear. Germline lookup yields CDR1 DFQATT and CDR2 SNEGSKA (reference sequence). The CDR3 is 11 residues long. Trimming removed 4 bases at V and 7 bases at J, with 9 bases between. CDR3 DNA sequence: TGCAGTGCTACCCACGGACATACGCAGTATTTT. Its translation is CSATHGHTQYF.

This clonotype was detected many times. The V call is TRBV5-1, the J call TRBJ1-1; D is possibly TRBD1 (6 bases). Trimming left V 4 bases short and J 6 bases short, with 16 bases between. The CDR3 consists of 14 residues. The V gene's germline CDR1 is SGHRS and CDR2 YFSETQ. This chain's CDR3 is CASSQQGGVSEAFF. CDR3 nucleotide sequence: TGCGCCAGCAGCCAACAGGGTGGAGTTTCTGAAGCTTTCTTT.

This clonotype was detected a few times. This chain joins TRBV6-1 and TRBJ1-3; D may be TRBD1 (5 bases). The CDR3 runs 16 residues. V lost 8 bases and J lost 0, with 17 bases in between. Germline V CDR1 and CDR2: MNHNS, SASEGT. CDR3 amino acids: CASGRPGPYSGNTIYF. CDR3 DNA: TGTGCCAGCGGTAGGCCAGGGCCATACTCTGGAAACACCATATATTTT.

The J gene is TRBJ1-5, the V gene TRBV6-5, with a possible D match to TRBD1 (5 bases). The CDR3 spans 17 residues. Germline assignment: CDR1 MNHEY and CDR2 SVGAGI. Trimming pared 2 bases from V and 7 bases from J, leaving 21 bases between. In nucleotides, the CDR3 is TGTGCCAGCAGTTACGATTACCCACCGCGGGGGGAACAGCCCCAGCATTTT. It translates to CASSYDYPPRGEQPQHF.

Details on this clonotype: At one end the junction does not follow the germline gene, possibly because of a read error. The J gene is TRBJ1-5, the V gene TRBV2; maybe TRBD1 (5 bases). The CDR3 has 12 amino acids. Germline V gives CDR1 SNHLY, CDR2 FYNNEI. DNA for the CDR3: TGTGCCCGCGGGGGAAGCAATCGGCCCCAGCATTTT. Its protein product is CARGGSNRPQHF.

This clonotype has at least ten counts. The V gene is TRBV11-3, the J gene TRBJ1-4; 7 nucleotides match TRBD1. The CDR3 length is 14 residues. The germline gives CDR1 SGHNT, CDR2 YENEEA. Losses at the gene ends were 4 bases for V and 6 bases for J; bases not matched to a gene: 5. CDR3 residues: CASSSQGTDEKLFF. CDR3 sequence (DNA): TGTGCCAGCAGCTCACAGGGGACTGATGAAAAACTGTTTTTT.

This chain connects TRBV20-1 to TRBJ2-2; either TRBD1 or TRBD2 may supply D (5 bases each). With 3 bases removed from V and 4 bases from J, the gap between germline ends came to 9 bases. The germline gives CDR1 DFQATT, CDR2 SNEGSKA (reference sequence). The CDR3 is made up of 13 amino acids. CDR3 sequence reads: CSARRDLTGELFF. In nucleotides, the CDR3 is TGCAGTGCTAGGAGGGACCTCACCGGGGAGCTGTTTTTT.

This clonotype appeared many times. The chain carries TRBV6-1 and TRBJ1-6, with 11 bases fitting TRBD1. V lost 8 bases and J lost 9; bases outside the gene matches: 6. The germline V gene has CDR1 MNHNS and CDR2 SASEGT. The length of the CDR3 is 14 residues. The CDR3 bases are TGTGCCAGCCGGGGGGGGACAGGGGGTTCACCCCTCCACTTT. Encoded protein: CASRGGTGGSPLHF.

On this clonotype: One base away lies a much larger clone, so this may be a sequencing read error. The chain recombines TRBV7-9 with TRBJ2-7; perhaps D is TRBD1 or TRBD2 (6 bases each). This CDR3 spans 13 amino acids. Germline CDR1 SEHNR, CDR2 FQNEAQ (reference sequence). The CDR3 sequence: CVSSLRGQDEQYV. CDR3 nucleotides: TGTGTCAGCAGCTTGCGGGGACAAGACGAGCAGTACGTC.

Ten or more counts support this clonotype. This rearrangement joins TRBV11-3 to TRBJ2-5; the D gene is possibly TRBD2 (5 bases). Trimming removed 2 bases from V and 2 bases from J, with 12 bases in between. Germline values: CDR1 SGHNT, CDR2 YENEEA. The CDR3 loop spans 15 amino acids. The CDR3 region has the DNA TGTGCCAGCAGCTTATCGACCGGGAAACAAGAGACCCAGTACTTC. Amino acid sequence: CASSLSTGKQETQYF.

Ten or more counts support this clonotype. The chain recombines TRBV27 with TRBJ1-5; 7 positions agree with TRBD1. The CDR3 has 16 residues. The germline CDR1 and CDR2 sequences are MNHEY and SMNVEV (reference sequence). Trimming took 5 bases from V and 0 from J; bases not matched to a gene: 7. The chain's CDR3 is CASSRGQAYSNQPQHF. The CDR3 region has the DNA TGTGCCAGCAGTAGAGGACAGGCATATAGCAATCAGCCCCAGCATTTT.

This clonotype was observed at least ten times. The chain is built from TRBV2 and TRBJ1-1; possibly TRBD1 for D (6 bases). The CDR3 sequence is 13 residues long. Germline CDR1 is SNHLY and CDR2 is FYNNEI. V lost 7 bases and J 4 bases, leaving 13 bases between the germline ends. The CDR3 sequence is CASNGGARTEAFF. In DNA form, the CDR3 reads TGTGCCAGCAATGGGGGGGCGCGCACTGAAGCTTTCTTT.

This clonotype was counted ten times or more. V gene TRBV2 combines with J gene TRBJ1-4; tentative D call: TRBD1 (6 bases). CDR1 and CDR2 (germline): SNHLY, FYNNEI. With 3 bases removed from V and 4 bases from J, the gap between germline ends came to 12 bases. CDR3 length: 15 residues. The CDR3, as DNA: TGTGCCAGCAGTGACGAAGGACAGTATAATGAAAAACTGTTTTTT. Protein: CASSDEGQYNEKLFF.

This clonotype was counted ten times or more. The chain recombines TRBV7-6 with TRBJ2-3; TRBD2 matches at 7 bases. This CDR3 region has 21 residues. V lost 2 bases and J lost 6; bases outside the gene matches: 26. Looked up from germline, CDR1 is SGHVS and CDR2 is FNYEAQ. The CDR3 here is CASSLLRGRFDALNHNDTQYF. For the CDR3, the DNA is TGTGCCAGCAGCTTATTGCGGGGGAGGTTCGATGCCCTAAACCACAATGATACGCAGTATTTT.

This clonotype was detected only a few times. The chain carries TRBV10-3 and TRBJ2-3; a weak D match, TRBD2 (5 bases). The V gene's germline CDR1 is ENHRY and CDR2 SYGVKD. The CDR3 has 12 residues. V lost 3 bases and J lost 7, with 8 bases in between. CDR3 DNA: TGTGCCATCAGTGATAGGGAGAATACGCAGTATTTT. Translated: CAISDRENTQYF.

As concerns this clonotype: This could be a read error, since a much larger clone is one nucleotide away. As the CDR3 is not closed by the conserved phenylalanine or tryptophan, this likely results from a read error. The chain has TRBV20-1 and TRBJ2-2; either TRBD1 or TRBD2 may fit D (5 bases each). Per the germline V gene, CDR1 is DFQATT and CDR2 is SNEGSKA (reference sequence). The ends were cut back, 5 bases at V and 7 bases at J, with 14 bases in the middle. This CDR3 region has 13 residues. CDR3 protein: CSAPLGPHGELFL. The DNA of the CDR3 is TGCAGTGCTCCACTGGGACCTCACGGGGAGCTGTTTCTT.

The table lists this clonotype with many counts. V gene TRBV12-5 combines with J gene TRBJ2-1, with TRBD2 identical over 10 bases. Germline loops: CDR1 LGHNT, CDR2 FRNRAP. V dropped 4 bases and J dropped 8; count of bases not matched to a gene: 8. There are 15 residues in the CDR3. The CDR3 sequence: CASGSDSGRSHEQFF. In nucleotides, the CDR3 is TGTGCTAGTGGTTCGGATAGCGGGAGGAGCCATGAGCAGTTCTTC.